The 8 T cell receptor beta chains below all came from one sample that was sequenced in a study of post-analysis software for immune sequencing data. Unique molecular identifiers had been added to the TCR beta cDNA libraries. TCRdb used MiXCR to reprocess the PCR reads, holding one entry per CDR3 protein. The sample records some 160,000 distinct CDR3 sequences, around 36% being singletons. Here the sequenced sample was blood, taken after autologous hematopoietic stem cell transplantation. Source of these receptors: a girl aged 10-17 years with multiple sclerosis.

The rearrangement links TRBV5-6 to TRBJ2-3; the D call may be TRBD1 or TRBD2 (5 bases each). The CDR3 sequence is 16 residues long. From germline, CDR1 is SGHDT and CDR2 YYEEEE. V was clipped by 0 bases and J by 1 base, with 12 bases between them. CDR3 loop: CASSLDWGSGTDTQYF. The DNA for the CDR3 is TGTGCCAGCAGCTTGGACTGGGGGTCGGGCACAGATACGCAGTATTTT.

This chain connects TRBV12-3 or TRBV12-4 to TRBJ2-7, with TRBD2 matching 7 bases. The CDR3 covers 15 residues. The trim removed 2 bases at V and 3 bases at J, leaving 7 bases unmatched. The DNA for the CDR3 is TGTGCCAGCAGTTTATCGGCTGGCGGGAGCTACGAGCAGTACTTC. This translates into CASSLSAGGSYEQYF.

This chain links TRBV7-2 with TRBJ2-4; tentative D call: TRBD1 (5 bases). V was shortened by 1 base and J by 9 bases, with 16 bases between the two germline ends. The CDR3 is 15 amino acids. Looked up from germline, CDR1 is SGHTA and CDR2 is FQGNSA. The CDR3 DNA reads TGTGCCAGCAGCTTAGTCGGTGGGGCGAGTGGCATTCAGTACTTC. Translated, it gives CASSLVGGASGIQYF. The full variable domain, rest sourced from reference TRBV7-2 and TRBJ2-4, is GAGVSQSPSNKVTEKGKDVELRCDPISGHTALYWYRQSLGQGLEFLIYFQGNSAPDKSGLPSDRFSAERTGGSVSTLTIQRTQQEDSAVYLCASSLVGGASGIQYFGAGTRLSVL.

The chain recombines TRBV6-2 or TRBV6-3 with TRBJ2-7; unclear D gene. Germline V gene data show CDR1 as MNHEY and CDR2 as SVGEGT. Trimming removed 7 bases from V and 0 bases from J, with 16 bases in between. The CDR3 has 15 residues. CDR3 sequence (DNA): TGTGCCAGCACCTCGAGACATCCGAGCTCCTACGAGCAGTACTTC. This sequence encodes CASTSRHPSSYEQYF.

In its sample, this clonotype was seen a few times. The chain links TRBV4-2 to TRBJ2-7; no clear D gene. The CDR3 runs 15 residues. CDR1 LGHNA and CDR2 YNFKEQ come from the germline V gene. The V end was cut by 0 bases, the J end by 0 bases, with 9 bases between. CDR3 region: CASSQEVRHSYEQYF. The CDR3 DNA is TGTGCCAGCAGCCAAGAGGTCCGTCACTCCTACGAGCAGTACTTC.

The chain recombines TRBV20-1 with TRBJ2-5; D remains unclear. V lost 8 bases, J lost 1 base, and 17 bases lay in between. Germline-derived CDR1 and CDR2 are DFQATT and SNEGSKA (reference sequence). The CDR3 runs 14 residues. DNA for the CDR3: TGCAGTCCTACCTGGGTGGGCCCCCAAGAGACCCAGTACTTC. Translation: CSPTWVGPQETQYF.

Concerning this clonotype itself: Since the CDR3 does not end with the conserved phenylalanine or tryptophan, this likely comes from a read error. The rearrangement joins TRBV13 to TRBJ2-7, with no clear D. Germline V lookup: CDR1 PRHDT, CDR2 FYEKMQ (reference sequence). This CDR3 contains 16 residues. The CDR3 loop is CPSSLASTRFYYEQYS. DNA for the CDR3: TGTCCCAGCAGCTTAGCCAGTACAAGGTTTTACTACGAGCAGTACTCC.

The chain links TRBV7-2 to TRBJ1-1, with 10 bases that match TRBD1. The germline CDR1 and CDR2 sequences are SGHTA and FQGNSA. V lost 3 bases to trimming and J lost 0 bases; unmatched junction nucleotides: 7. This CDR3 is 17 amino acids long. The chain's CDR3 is CASSLVGGTGVNTEAFF. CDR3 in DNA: TGTGCCAGCAGCTTGGTGGGAGGGACAGGGGTGAACACTGAAGCTTTCTTT.